Included here is one T cell receptor (beta chain) sequence, with context. Which antigen it targets is not known. It has no much larger one-base neighbor in the sample; base qualities were not kept. A second Seattle source provided samples from volunteer blood donors who had recovered from COVID-19. Each collaborating institution followed its own protocols to collect whole blood in K2EDTA tubes. For TCRbeta analysis, collaborators shipped samples in one of three forms: frozen whole blood, isolated PBMCs, or DNA extracted from either of those sample types. V drops 2 bases and J drops 6 bases, leaving 6 bases in between. The germline V gene supplies CDR1 SGDLS and CDR2 YYNGEE. The CDR3 starts with the cysteine, ends with the phenylalanine, and has 13 residues. The kept DNA is CDR3 alone, 39 bases in frame from the first base. The sample originates from a study of blood T cell repertoires in COVID-19 (dated by TCRdb to the early 2020s). About the full investigation: Collaborator samples came from the United States, Italy and Spain and covered acute and convalescent phases of COVID-19. The material from the prospective study consisted of cDNA or gDNA derived from T cells, B-cell-depleted T cells, or PBMCs. Subjects who had been exposed to COVID-19, were actively infected with it, or had recovered from it provided the deeply sampled blood TCRbeta repertoires that made up the dataset. The repertoires were released in a freely available public database meant as a resource for research on the immune response to SARS-CoV-2. The samples were drawn from two sources: the first 160 participants of the ongoing ImmuneRACE study, and 1,000 to 1,500 subjects contributed by 6 global collaborators. The sample metadata nearly always contained a de-identified subject ID, COVID-19 status, age in years and sex. Where available, HLA class I and class II types were taken from metadata supplied by the sample provider and were not determined by assay-based typing.

Beyond this particular receptor, the publication reports: Clinical and demographic metadata were provided uncurated, with the amount varying by source and participant.

TCRbeta CDR3 regions were amplified from genomic DNA using the immunoSEQ Assay, a bias-controlled multiplex PCR. Per the original workflow: Nucleated cell counts per sample were estimated from amplification of reference gene primers within the assay. To quantify the absolute abundance of each unique TCRbeta CDR3 rearrangement, sequence reads were collapsed and filtered. For each sample, productive Simpson clonality was calculated as the square root of Simpson's diversity index across productive rearrangements. TCRdb carries this immuneACCESS record with in-frame sequences only. Its versions omit some clonotypes, under half of them owing to an unresolved V gene in the studies checked, with the rest unexplained. That table furnishes V, J and clone size, whereas the DNA furnished D and trimming. Recorded for this sample are about 240,000 clones; roughly 86% of them occurred a single time. Of the sample, around 2.8% falls within the top ten clones.

The TCR originated in a woman under 40 who had recovered from COVID-19. The chain is assembled from TRBV9 and TRBJ1-6, with an unclear D gene assignment. What was sequenced was peripheral blood. For the CDR3, the sequence is CASSVGSNSPLHF. The DNA sequence follows: TGTGCCAGCAGCGTGGGCAGTAATTCACCCCTCCACTTT.